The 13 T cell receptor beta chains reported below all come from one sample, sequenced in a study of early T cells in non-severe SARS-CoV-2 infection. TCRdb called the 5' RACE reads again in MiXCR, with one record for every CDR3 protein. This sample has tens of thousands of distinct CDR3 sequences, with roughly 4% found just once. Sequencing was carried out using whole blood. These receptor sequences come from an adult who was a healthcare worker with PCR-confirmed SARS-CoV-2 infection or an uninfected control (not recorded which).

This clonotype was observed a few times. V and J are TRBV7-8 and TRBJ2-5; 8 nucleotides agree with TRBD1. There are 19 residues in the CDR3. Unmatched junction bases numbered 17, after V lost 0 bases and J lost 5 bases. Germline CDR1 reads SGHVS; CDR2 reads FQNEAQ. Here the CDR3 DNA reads TGTGCCAGCAGCTTAGCGCCCCCTTACAGGGGGGAACGGGGGGAGACCCAGTACTTC. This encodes CASSLAPPYRGERGETQYF.

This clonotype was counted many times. CDR3 sequence: CASSLDLAGEIAPNEQFF. Written as DNA, the CDR3 is TGTGCCAGCAGCTTAGATCTAGCGGGAGAGATTGCCCCCAATGAGCAGTTCTTC. The chain couples TRBV7-6 to TRBJ2-1; 10 positions match TRBD2. The J segment lost 6 bases and the V segment lost 1 base, leaving 12 bases of the junction unmatched. This CDR3 comprises 18 residues. Germline CDR1 and CDR2: SGHVS and FNYEAQ.

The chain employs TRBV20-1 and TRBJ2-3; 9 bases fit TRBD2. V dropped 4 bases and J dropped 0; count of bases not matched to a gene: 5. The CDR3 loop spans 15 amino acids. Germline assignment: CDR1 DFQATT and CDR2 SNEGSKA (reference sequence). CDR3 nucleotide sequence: TGCAGTGCTAAGCCAGCGGGGGGAAGCACAGATACGCAGTATTTT. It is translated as CSAKPAGGSTDTQYF.

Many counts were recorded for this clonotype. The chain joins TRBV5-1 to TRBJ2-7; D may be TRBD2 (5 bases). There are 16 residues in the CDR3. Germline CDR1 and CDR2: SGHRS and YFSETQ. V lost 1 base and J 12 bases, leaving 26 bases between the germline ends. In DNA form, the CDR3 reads TGCGCCAGCAGCTTGATGGCGTCGCCGGGGATTAATCCGTTGTACTTC. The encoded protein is CASSLMASPGINPLYF.

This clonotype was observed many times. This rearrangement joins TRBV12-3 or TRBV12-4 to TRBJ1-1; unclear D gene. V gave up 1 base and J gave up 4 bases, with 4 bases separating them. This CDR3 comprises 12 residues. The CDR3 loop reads CASSLEGTEAFF. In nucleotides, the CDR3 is TGTGCCAGCAGTTTAGAAGGCACTGAAGCTTTCTTT.

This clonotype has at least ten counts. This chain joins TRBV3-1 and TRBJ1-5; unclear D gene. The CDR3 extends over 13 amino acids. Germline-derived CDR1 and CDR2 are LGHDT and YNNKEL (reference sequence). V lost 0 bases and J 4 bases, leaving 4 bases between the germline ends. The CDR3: CASSQDWNQPQHF. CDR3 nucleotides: TGTGCCAGCAGCCAAGATTGGAATCAGCCCCAGCATTTT.

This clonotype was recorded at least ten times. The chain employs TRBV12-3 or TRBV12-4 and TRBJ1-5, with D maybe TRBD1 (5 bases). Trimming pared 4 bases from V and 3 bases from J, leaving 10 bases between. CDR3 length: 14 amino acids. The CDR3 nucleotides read TGTGCCAGCAGTTCAACGGGGGACAATCAGCCCCAGCATTTT. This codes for CASSSTGDNQPQHF.

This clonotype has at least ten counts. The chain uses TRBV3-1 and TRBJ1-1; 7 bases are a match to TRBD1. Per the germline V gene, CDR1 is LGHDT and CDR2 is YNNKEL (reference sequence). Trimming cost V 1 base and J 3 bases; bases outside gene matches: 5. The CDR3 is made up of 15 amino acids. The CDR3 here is CASSQVTGWDTEAFF. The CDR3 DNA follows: TGTGCCAGCAGCCAAGTGACAGGGTGGGACACTGAAGCTTTCTTT.

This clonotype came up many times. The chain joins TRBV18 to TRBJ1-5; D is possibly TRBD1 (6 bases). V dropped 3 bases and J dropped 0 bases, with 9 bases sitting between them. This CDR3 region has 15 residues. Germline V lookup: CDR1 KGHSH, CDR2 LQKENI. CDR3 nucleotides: TGTGCCAGCTCACCCGGACAGTCTAGCAATCAGCCCCAGCATTTT. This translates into CASSPGQSSNQPQHF.

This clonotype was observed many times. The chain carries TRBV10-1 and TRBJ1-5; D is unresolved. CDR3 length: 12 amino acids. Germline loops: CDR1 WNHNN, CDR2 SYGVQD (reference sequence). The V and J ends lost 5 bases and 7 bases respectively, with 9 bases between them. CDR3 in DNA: TGCGCCAGCAGTCGAGGGAGCCAGCCCCAGCATTTT. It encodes CASSRGSQPQHF.

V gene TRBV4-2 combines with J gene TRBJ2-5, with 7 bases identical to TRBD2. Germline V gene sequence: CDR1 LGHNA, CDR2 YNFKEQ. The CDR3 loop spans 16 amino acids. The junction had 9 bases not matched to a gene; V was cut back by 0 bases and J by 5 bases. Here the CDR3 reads CASSQESGSGAETQYF. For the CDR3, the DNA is TGTGCCAGCAGCCAAGAGTCCGGGAGCGGGGCTGAGACCCAGTACTTC.

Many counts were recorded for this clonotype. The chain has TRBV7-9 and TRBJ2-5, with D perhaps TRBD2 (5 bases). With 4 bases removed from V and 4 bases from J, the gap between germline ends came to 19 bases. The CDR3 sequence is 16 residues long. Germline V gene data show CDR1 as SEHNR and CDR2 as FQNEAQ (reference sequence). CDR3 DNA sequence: TGTGCCAGCAGCTCCTACGGACTCACCTTAGGAGAGACCCAGTACTTC. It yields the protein CASSSYGLTLGETQYF.

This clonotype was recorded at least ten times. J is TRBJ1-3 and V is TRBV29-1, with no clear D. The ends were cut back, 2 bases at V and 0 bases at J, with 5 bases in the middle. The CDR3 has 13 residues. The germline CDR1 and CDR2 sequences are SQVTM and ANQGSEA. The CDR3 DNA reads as TGCAGCGTTGAATTTAGCTCTGGAAACACCATATATTTT. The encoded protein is CSVEFSSGNTIYF.